This T cell receptor (beta chain) derives from a study of vaccination effects on CD4 cells after COVID-19. The wider study: Expansion of antigen-specific CD4+ T cells with viral peptide pools was carried out by the ViraFEST assay before sequencing. Cultures of over 1.5 million PBMC per well contained about 10 IU/ml IL-2 plus 10 ug/ml peptides.

About this clone itself: Antigen unknown.

The CDR3 spans 17 residues. After removal of 2 bases from V and 9 bases from J, the junction contained 17 bases not matched to a gene. Germline V gives CDR1 MRHNA, CDR2 SNTAGT. Following 10 days of culture, CD4+ T cells were isolated. As their vaccination, participants received two doses of either BNT162b2 or mRNA-1273. Vaccine recipients had no previous SARS-CoV-2 infection; their nucleocapsid antibodies were negative. Cells had half their medium changed to IL-2 medium on days 3 and 7. Assay used: immunoSEQ multiplex PCR; TCRdb lists only in-frame clones, some missing. The table has about 45,000 clones, about three quarters seen once.

The V gene is TRBV6-4, the J gene TRBJ1-2, with 8 bases fitting TRBD1. This receptor was obtained from a human donor who received a COVID-19 vaccine. This specimen consisted of CD4+ T cells from PBMCs cultured without peptide, obtained after COVID-19 vaccination. CDR3 in amino acids: CASSDTFKDRDPQSYTF. The CDR3 nucleotides are TGTGCCAGCAGTGACACCTTTAAGGACAGGGACCCGCAGAGCTACACCTTC.